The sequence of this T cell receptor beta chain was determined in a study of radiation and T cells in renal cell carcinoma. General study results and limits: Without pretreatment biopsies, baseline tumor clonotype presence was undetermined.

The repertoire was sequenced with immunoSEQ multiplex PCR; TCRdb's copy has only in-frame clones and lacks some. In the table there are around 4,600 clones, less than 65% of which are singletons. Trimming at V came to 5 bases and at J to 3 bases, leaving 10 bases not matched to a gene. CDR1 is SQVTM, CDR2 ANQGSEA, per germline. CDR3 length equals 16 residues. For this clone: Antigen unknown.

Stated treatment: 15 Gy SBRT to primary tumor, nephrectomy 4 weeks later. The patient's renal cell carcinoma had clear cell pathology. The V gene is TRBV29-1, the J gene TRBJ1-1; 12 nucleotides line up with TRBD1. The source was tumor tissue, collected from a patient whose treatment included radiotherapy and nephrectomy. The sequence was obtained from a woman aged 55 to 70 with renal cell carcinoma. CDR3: CSVLRGTGGPDTEAFF. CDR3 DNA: TGCAGCGTTCTTCGGGGGACAGGGGGCCCTGACACTGAAGCTTTCTTT.